These T cell receptor beta chains were read from a single sample in a study of tumor-infiltrating lymphocytes in oesophageal squamous cell carcinoma. TCRdb itself ran the PCR reads through MiXCR, one entry per CDR3 protein. In the table there are 24,000 or so distinct CDR3 sequences, under 50% of which are singletons. Sequenced input: esophageal tumor tissue. The receptor source for this set is a male donor with esophageal squamous cell carcinoma. The CDR3 runs from the conserved cysteine through the conserved F or W. A D gene is named only where the DNA matches it firmly. Some rows mark clone size as missing; the rest say once, few, many or name a class of expanded clone.

d_gene	v_gene	abundance	j_gene	CDR3nt	CDR3aa
TRBD2	TRBV7-2	.	TRBJ2-1	TGTGCCAGCAGCCGAGGACTAGCGGGCAATGAGCAGTTCTTC	CASSRGLAGNEQFF
.	TRBV11-2	.	TRBJ2-4	TGTGCCAGCAGCCTGGACAGCTATACGCAGTACTTC	CASSLDSYTQYF
.	TRBV11-3	many	TRBJ2-1	TGTGCCAGCAGCCGACTAGGGAGCTCCTACAATGAGCAGTTCTTC	CASSRLGSSYNEQFF
.	TRBV7-2	medium-sized	TRBJ2-1	TGTGCCAGCAGCTTACTCGGGCCCCAGCAGTTCTTC	CASSLLGPQQFF
.	TRBV12-3/TRBV12-4	many	TRBJ2-3	TGTGCCAGCAGTTTAGCGGGGGGCCGTCCTACGCAGTATTTT	CASSLAGGRPTQYF
.	TRBV19	few	TRBJ1-2	TGTGCCAGTAGTATAGGGGGCCACAGAGGGTCCTATGGCTACACCTTC	CASSIGGHRGSYGYTF
TRBD2	TRBV7-3	medium-sized	TRBJ2-2	TGTGCCAGCAGCGCTCGGATTAGCGGGAGTGACACCGGGGAGCTGTTTTTT	CASSARISGSDTGELFF
TRBD2	TRBV4-1	.	TRBJ2-2	TGCGCCAGCAGCCAAGAGCCTAGCGGGAGTGGGTTTGGGGAGCTGTTTTTT	CASSQEPSGSGFGELFF
TRBD1	TRBV5-4	.	TRBJ2-5	TGTGCCAGCAGCGTACAGGGGGCGGGGGAGACCCAGTACTTC	CASSVQGAGETQYF
.	TRBV12-3/TRBV12-4	medium-sized	TRBJ2-7	TGTGCCAGCAGTAAAAGGTCCTACGAGCAGTACTTC	CASSKRSYEQYF
.	TRBV19	many	TRBJ1-1	TGTGCCAGTAGTTGGGAGGGTGTAGGGACTGAAGCTTTCTTT	CASSWEGVGTEAFF
TRBD2	TRBV6-2/TRBV6-3	.	TRBJ2-7	TGTGCCAGCAGTTCAAGCGGGAGGGCCTACAATGAGCAGTACTTC	CASSSSGRAYNEQYF
.	TRBV27	many	TRBJ2-7	TGTGCCAGCAGTCTGACCACCAACTCCTACGAGCAGTACTTC	CASSLTTNSYEQYF
TRBD1	TRBV23-1	many	TRBJ2-5	TGCGCCAGCAGTCAATCGAGGTGGACAGGGCCCCAAGAGACCCAGTACTTC	CASSQSRWTGPQETQYF
.	TRBV5-4	few	TRBJ1-1	TGTGCCAGCAGCTTGGACCAGGTTGGGCACACTGAAGCTTTCTTT	CASSLDQVGHTEAFF
TRBD2	TRBV7-8	.	TRBJ2-4	TGTGCCAGCAGCCTGGGGACTAGCGGCAATGAGCAGTACTTC	CASSLGTSGNEQYF
.	TRBV5-1	many	TRBJ2-3	TGCGCCAGCAGCTTGGATCCTCAGGGTTTGACAGATACGCAGTATTTT	CASSLDPQGLTDTQYF
TRBD2	TRBV7-2	.	TRBJ2-6	TGTGCCAGCAGCCAGGGACTAGCGGGGGGCGCTGGGGCCAACGTCCTGACTTTC	CASSQGLAGGAGANVLTF
TRBD1	TRBV27	many	TRBJ1-1	TGTGCCAGCAGTTTAAGGTGGCAGGGGGCCACTGAAGCTTTCTTT	CASSLRWQGATEAFF
TRBD1	TRBV12-3/TRBV12-4	.	TRBJ2-7	TGTGCCAGCAGTCCGGGACAGGGAAACTACAATGAGCAGTACTTC	CASSPGQGNYNEQYF
.	TRBV6-6	.	TRBJ2-4	TGTGCCAGCGCAAAACAGGGTGGCTCAGCCAAAAACATTCAGTACTTC	CASAKQGGSAKNIQYF
TRBD1	TRBV7-9	many	TRBJ2-3	TGTGCCAGCAGCTTAAGCGGGACAGGGTATACAGATACGCAGTATTTT	CASSLSGTGYTDTQYF
TRBD2	TRBV6-6	.	TRBJ2-6	TGTGCCAGCGGGGGACTAGCGGGAGCTGGGGCCAACGTCCTGACTTTC	CASGGLAGAGANVLTF
TRBD2	TRBV7-6	medium-sized	TRBJ2-3	TGTGCCAGCAGCTTACCGGGGGGGCAAGATACGCAGTATTTT	CASSLPGGQDTQYF
.	TRBV7-2	once	TRBJ2-5	TGTGCCAGCAGCTTAGGGCCACGGGGCACTGGAGATGAGCAGTACTTC	CASSLGPRGTGDEQYF
.	TRBV7-3	few	TRBJ2-1	TGTGCCAGCAGCTTACAGGGGGGTCCCGATGAGCAGTTCTTC	CASSLQGGPDEQFF
TRBD2	TRBV6-1	many	TRBJ2-7	TGTGCCAGCAGTTACGGGGGGTCTAATTCACCCCTCCACTTC	CASSYGGSNSPLHF
TRBD2	TRBV10-3	many	TRBJ2-1	TGTGCCATCAGTTCACCTAGCGGGAGAGACAATGAGCAGTTCTTC	CAISSPSGRDNEQFF
TRBD2	TRBV7-3	few	TRBJ2-5	TGTGCCAGCAGCTTACGGCGGGGGAGGGAGACCCAGTACTTC	CASSLRRGRETQYF
TRBD1	TRBV11-2	many	TRBJ2-7	TGTGCCAGCAGCTTAGGACAGGGAAACTACGAGCAGTACTTC	CASSLGQGNYEQYF
.	TRBV3-1	few	TRBJ2-7	TGTGCCAGCAGCCAAGGAGACAGTCCCTACGAGCAGTACTTC	CASSQGDSPYEQYF
.	TRBV4-3	.	TRBJ1-1	TGCGCCAGCAGCCAAGATGGGTGGGGGACTGAAGCTTTCTTT	CASSQDGWGTEAFF
.	TRBV5-6	.	TRBJ2-7	TGTGCCAGCAGCCCAGGGTCGGGACTCAGCTCCTACGAGCAGTACTTC	CASSPGSGLSSYEQYF
TRBD2	TRBV7-2	large	TRBJ2-7	TGTGCCAGCAGCTTAAACCCTAGCGGGAGTTACGAGCAGTACTTC	CASSLNPSGSYEQYF
.	TRBV5-1	once	TRBJ1-2	TGCGCCAGCAGCCCCTCCGGGGAGGCAGGGGAATATGGCTACACCTTC	CASSPSGEAGEYGYTF
.	TRBV28	.	TRBJ2-5	TGTGCCAGCAGCCTAGCGAATTACAATGAGCAGTACTTC	CASSLANYNEQYF
TRBD1	TRBV18	many	TRBJ2-5	TGTGCCAGCTCACCGCTCCGGGACAGGGGGCAAGAGACCCAGTACTTC	CASSPLRDRGQETQYF
.	TRBV7-6	.	TRBJ2-3	TGTGCCAGCAGCCACTACACGGCCTCCACAGATACGCAGTATTTT	CASSHYTASTDTQYF
TRBD2	TRBV3-1	.	TRBJ2-3	TGTGCCAGCAGCCAAGATTCAGGTAGCGGGGGGGCTTGGGATACGCAGTATTTT	CASSQDSGSGGAWDTQYF
.	TRBV24-1	many	TRBJ2-1	TGTGCCACCAGTGATTTGCGGTCGTACTACAATGAGCAGTTCTTC	CATSDLRSYYNEQFF
TRBD1	TRBV28	.	TRBJ2-7	TGTGCCAGCAGTCAGAAGGGAGGGGACAGGGGCTCCTACGAGCAGTACTTC	CASSQKGGDRGSYEQYF
.	TRBV6-2/TRBV6-3	.	TRBJ2-2	TGTGCCAGCAGAACGGGAACGAACACCGGGGAGCTGTTTTTT	CASRTGTNTGELFF
.	TRBV7-2	few	TRBJ2-3	TGTGCCAGCAGCACCACTACTAGCACAGATACGCAGTATTTT	CASSTTTSTDTQYF
.	TRBV24-1	.	TRBJ2-1	TGTGCCACCAGTGTGCGAGGACACGGGATCGATGAGCAGTTCTTC	CATSVRGHGIDEQFF
.	TRBV5-5	.	TRBJ1-3	TGTGCCAGCAGCTTGGCGGCAGGCTCTGGACACACCATATATTTT	CASSLAAGSGHTIYF
.	TRBV11-3	.	TRBJ2-1	TGTGCCAGCAGCTCGTGGACGTACAATGAGCAGTTCTTC	CASSSWTYNEQFF
.	TRBV7-9	.	TRBJ2-1	TGTGCCAGCAGGATTTCCAATGAGCAGTTCTTC	CASRISNEQFF